Presented here are 32 T cell receptor beta chains from one specimen sequenced in a study of blood T cell repertoires in COVID-19. Sequencing used immunoSEQ multiplex PCR; TCRdb keeps in-frame clones, though not all of them. This table has roughly 280,000 clones, just under 90% appearing once. The sample taken for sequencing was PBMCs or T cells enriched from blood (not recorded which). The source is a woman in her 30s with acute COVID-19.

The V gene is TRBV5-6, the J gene TRBJ1-4; 9 nucleotides align to TRBD1. The V segment lost 4 bases and the J segment 7 bases; nucleotides outside the gene matches: 14. Germline lookup yields CDR1 SGHDT and CDR2 YYEEEE. CDR3 length: 17 residues. The chain's CDR3 is CASSRRGQGLGGEKLFF. The CDR3, as DNA: TGTGCCAGCAGCCGTCGCGGACAGGGGCTTGGGGGTGAAAAACTGTTTTTT.

The CDR3 loop reads CASSFPRLAGGPIWGEQYF. CDR3 sequence (DNA): TGTGCCAGCAGTTTCCCCAGGCTAGCGGGAGGCCCTATATGGGGGGAGCAGTACTTC. The chain recombines TRBV28 with TRBJ2-7; 11 bases line up with TRBD2. CDR3 length: 19 amino acids. V lost 3 bases to trimming and J lost 7 bases; unmatched junction nucleotides: 20. From germline, CDR1 is MDHEN and CDR2 SYDVKM.

This chain connects TRBV7-3 to TRBJ2-1, with TRBD2 as a possible D gene (6 bases). The CDR3 totals 16 residues. CDR1 and CDR2 from the germline V gene are SGHTA and FQGTGA. V was trimmed by 4 bases and J by 4 bases, leaving 17 bases between them. CDR3 coding DNA: TGTGCCAGCAGCTCTAGCGCCTGGTCTCAATACAATGAGCAGTTCTTC. It codes for CASSSSAWSQYNEQFF.

This rearrangement joins TRBV30 to TRBJ2-7; D is undetermined. This CDR3 region has 11 residues. The germline V gene has CDR1 GTSNPN and CDR2 SVGIG (reference sequence). The V gene lost 2 bases and the J gene lost 3 bases, with 5 bases spanning the gap. The CDR3 spells CAWSLYYEQYF. In DNA, the CDR3 is TGTGCCTGGAGTTTATACTACGAGCAGTACTTC.

This clone was detected a few times. The V gene is TRBV27, the J gene TRBJ2-1, with 9 bases matching TRBD1. V was clipped by 7 bases and J by 3 bases; unmatched bases: 7. The CDR3 runs to 15 residues. The germline gives CDR1 MNHEY, CDR2 SMNVEV (reference sequence). In DNA form, the CDR3 reads TGTGCCAGCACCACCGGGACAGGGAACTACAATGAGCAGTTCTTC. Translated, it gives CASTTGTGNYNEQFF.

The chain combines TRBV9 with TRBJ1-2, with D maybe TRBD1 (5 bases). V lost 4 bases and J 5 bases, leaving 21 bases between the germline ends. This CDR3 is 16 amino acids long. Germline V CDR1 and CDR2: SGDLS, YYNGEE. CDR3 DNA: TGTGCCAGCAGCCCCTCACCCGGGGGGGATTTTTATGGCTACACCTTC. Residues: CASSPSPGGDFYGYTF.

This rearrangement joins TRBV19 to TRBJ2-1; 15 bases line up with TRBD2. Germline trimming cut 4 bases from V and 0 bases from J; bases unmatched to any gene: 7. This CDR3 region has 19 residues. Germline CDR1 reads LNHDA; CDR2 reads SQIVND (reference sequence). The DNA of the CDR3 is TGTGCCAGTAGTAAGGGACTAGCGGGAGGATTGAGCTCCTACAATGAGCAGTTCTTC. It codes for CASSKGLAGGLSSYNEQFF. Full variable domain (rest looked up from reference TRBV19 and TRBJ2-1): DGGITQSPKYLFRKEGQNVTLSCEQNLNHDAMYWYRQDPGQGLRLIYYSQIVNDFQKGDIAEGYSVSREKKESFPLTVTSAQKNPTAFYLCASSKGLAGGLSSYNEQFFGPGTRLTVL.

The chain links TRBV19 to TRBJ2-7, with TRBD2 matching over 10 bases. This CDR3 is built from 14 residues. After removal of 5 bases from V and 6 bases from J, the junction contained 7 bases not matched to a gene. Germline V gene sequence: CDR1 LNHDA, CDR2 SQIVND (reference sequence). The CDR3 sequence is CASSPLAGAGEQYF. The CDR3 DNA follows: TGTGCCAGTAGTCCCCTAGCGGGAGCCGGCGAGCAGTACTTC. Based on the CDR3 plus reference TRBV19 and TRBJ2-7, the full variable domain is DGGITQSPKYLFRKEGQNVTLSCEQNLNHDAMYWYRQDPGQGLRLIYYSQIVNDFQKGDIAEGYSVSREKKESFPLTVTSAQKNPTAFYLCASSPLAGAGEQYFGPGTRLTVT.

This clone was seen once. V is TRBV7-3 and J is TRBJ2-2; D gene uncertain. Germline V gene sequence: CDR1 SGHTA, CDR2 FQGTGA. V shed 2 bases and J shed 3 bases, with 7 bases lying between them. This CDR3 has 14 residues. For the CDR3, the DNA is TGTGCCAGCAGCTTACGGTCCGACACCGGGGAGCTGTTTTTT. This translates into CASSLRSDTGELFF.

The CDR3, as DNA: TGTGCCAGCAGCCTCGAGGTCGGACTAGCGGGAGCGGGCGACACCGGGGAGCTGTTTTTT. It yields the protein CASSLEVGLAGAGDTGELFF. The chain uses TRBV3-1 (or the pseudogene TRBV3-2) and TRBJ2-2; 13 bases line up with TRBD2. This CDR3 contains 20 residues. The V gene's germline CDR1 is LGHDT and CDR2 YNNKEL (reference sequence). Trimming removed 4 bases from V and 3 bases from J; junction bases left unmatched: 14.

This rearrangement joins TRBV28 to TRBJ1-3; 8 bases line up with TRBD1. The CDR3 length is 15 residues. CDR1 and CDR2 (germline): MDHEN, SYDVKM. J was trimmed by 3 bases and V by 4 bases; bases with no gene match: 5. CDR3 coding DNA: TGTGCCAGCAGTTCACCAGGGGGCAATGGAAACACCATATATTTT. Residues: CASSSPGGNGNTIYF.

This chain joins TRBV28 and TRBJ2-7; 7 bases align to TRBD2. V lost 4 bases, J lost 4 bases, and 10 bases stayed unmatched. The CDR3 length is 15 residues. Germline V gives CDR1 MDHEN, CDR2 SYDVKM. The CDR3 here is CASSSRTSTFYEQYF. In nucleotides, the CDR3 is TGTGCCAGCAGTTCCCGGACTAGTACGTTTTACGAGCAGTACTTC.

The chain combines TRBV2 with TRBJ2-7; 9 positions agree with TRBD2. The length of the CDR3 is 14 residues. The V gene's germline CDR1 is SNHLY and CDR2 FYNNEI. The junction had 8 bases not matched to a gene; V was cut back by 4 bases and J by 7 bases. CDR3 residues: CASSVVAGANEQYF. In nucleotides, the CDR3 is TGTGCCAGCAGTGTAGTAGCGGGAGCGAATGAGCAGTACTTC.

The CDR3 DNA follows: TGTGCCAGTAGCCGACGTCTCCCCGATGTCCGGGGGGCCAGGTATAGCAATCAGCCCCAGCATTTT. Amino acid sequence: CASSRRLPDVRGARYSNQPQHF. The chain uses TRBV19 and TRBJ1-5; TRBD1 is a possible D gene (6 bases). V lost 6 bases, J lost 0 bases, and 33 bases lay in between. This CDR3 has 22 amino acids. CDR1 is LNHDA and CDR2 is SQIVND in the germline V gene (reference sequence).

V gene TRBV10-3 combines with J gene TRBJ2-1; 8 bases are shared with TRBD2. J lost 6 bases, V lost 0 bases, and 4 bases had no gene match. Per germline, CDR1 ENHRY and CDR2 SYGVKD. This CDR3 is 15 amino acids long. The CDR3 region is CAISESSGSPNEQFF. The DNA for the CDR3 is TGTGCCATCAGTGAGTCCAGCGGGAGTCCCAATGAGCAGTTCTTC.

CDR3 coding DNA: TGCGCCAGCAGTCAAACGGACAGGACCTACGAGCAGTACTTC. This encodes CASSQTDRTYEQYF. V gene TRBV23-1 combines with J gene TRBJ2-7, with 7 bases fitting TRBD1. TRBV23-1 is recorded as an ORF, its role being uncertain. The CDR3 has 14 amino acids. Trimming at V came to 2 bases and at J to 2 bases, leaving 3 bases not matched to a gene.

The CDR3 bases are TGTGCCACCAGTGACTACCTGAGCGAGGGACTACCCTTTTCAGATACGCAGTATTTT. Protein sequence: CATSDYLSEGLPFSDTQYF. This rearrangement joins TRBV24-1 to TRBJ2-3, with TRBD2 matching over 7 bases. This CDR3 region has 19 residues. The trim removed 4 bases at V and 4 bases at J, leaving 19 bases unmatched. From germline, CDR1 is KGHDR and CDR2 SFDVKD.

The chain links TRBV5-1 to TRBJ1-5; a possible D gene is TRBD1 (6 bases). Trimming left V 0 bases short and J 3 bases short, with 10 bases between. This CDR3 contains 15 residues. CDR1 SGHRS and CDR2 YFSETQ come from the germline V gene. CDR3 bases: TGCGCCAGCAGCTTGGGAGCAGGGGTCAATCAGCCCCAGCATTTT. The encoded protein is CASSLGAGVNQPQHF. Supplemented by reference TRBV5-1 and TRBJ1-5, the full variable domain reads KAGVTQTPRYLIKTRGQQVTLSCSPISGHRSVSWYQQTPGQGLQFLFEYFSETQRNKGNFPGRFSGRQFSNSRSEMNVSTLELGDSALYLCASSLGAGVNQPQHFGDGTRLSIL.

This rearrangement joins TRBV18 to TRBJ2-6; no firm D call. The CDR3 loop spans 18 amino acids. V lost 3 bases to trimming and J lost 0 bases, with 15 bases between them. Germline CDR1 is KGHSH and CDR2 is LQKENI. The CDR3 sequence: CASSPIPSSSSGANVLTF. DNA of the CDR3: TGTGCCAGCTCACCTATCCCTTCGAGTAGCTCTGGGGCCAACGTCCTGACTTTC.

The chain recombines TRBV7-8 with TRBJ2-3; no clear D gene. V gave up 5 bases and J gave up 1 base, with 13 bases separating them. The CDR3 covers 15 residues. CDR1 and CDR2 from the germline V gene are SGHVS and FQNEAQ. As DNA, the CDR3 is TGTGCCAGCAGCCCACGGAGAATAGGCACAGATACGCAGTATTTT. It is translated as CASSPRRIGTDTQYF.

The chain joins TRBV28 to TRBJ2-7, with 7 bases identical to TRBD1. Germline V lookup: CDR1 MDHEN, CDR2 SYDVKM. This CDR3 spans 16 amino acids. Trimming took 7 bases from V and 5 from J; bases not matched to a gene: 17. CDR3 in DNA: TGTGCCAGCACCACCAGCGTTGGACAGGTCCGGAACGAGCAGTACTTC. Protein sequence: CASTTSVGQVRNEQYF.

The V and J genes are TRBV19 and TRBJ2-7; D gene unclear. CDR3 length equals 15 residues. The V gene lost 1 base and the J gene lost 0 bases, with 10 bases spanning the gap. CDR1 and CDR2 from the germline V gene are LNHDA and SQIVND (reference sequence). CDR3 residues: CASSIGGQTSYEQYF. CDR3 DNA sequence: TGTGCCAGTAGTATAGGCGGTCAGACCTCCTACGAGCAGTACTTC.

V gene TRBV5-4 combines with J gene TRBJ2-2; the D gene is possibly TRBD2 (7 bases). The CDR3 is made up of 17 amino acids. The V gene lost 2 bases and the J gene lost 2 bases, with 16 bases spanning the gap. From germline, CDR1 is SGHNT and CDR2 YYREEE (reference sequence). The CDR3 DNA follows: TGTGCCAGCAGCTTCGGCGGGCGGGGGACAAACACCGGGGAGCTGTTTTTT. Its translation is CASSFGGRGTNTGELFF.

The genes are TRBV7-8 and TRBJ2-6; a possible D gene is TRBD2 (5 bases). Germline V CDR1 and CDR2: SGHVS, FQNEAQ. Trimming left V 2 bases short and J 0 bases short, with 11 bases between. The CDR3 is 17 residues long. This chain's CDR3 is CASSLKGLVSGANVLTF. CDR3 bases: TGTGCCAGCAGCTTAAAAGGACTGGTCTCTGGGGCCAACGTCCTGACTTTC.

The V and J genes are TRBV28 and TRBJ2-2, with 8 bases matching TRBD1. This CDR3 has 14 amino acids. Germline-derived CDR1 and CDR2 are MDHEN and SYDVKM. Trimming removed 6 bases from V and 1 base from J; junction bases left unmatched: 1. CDR3 protein: CASRGTGNTGELFF. The CDR3 bases are TGTGCCAGCAGAGGGACAGGGAACACCGGGGAGCTGTTTTTT.

The chain is built from TRBV10-3 and TRBJ2-2; possibly TRBD2 for D (5 bases). Trimming removed 4 bases at V and 3 bases at J, with 12 bases between. The CDR3 is 15 amino acids. CDR1 and CDR2 from the germline V gene are ENHRY and SYGVKD. CDR3 protein: CAISGVEEYTGELFF. The CDR3 region has the DNA TGTGCCATCAGTGGAGTGGAGGAGTACACCGGGGAGCTGTTTTTT.

This clone was seen just once. This chain connects TRBV5-6 to TRBJ1-1; no firm D call. With 4 bases removed from V and 6 bases from J, the gap between germline ends came to 10 bases. CDR1 SGHDT and CDR2 YYEEEE come from the germline V gene. This CDR3 contains 12 residues. The CDR3: CASSVGLSEAFF. CDR3 nucleotide sequence: TGTGCCAGCAGCGTCGGGTTGTCTGAAGCTTTCTTT.

V usage is TRBV6-2 or TRBV6-3 and J usage is TRBJ2-7; 8 bases map to TRBD2. With 0 bases clipped from V and 3 bases from J, the junction kept 4 bases outside the gene matches. Germline V lookup: CDR1 MNHEY, CDR2 SVGEGT. The CDR3 loop spans 15 amino acids. CDR3: CASSYSSGSLYEQYF. The CDR3 DNA reads as TGTGCCAGCAGTTACTCAAGCGGGAGCCTCTACGAGCAGTACTTC.

This chain links TRBV7-8 with TRBJ1-2; 8 nucleotides align to TRBD1. This CDR3 is built from 20 residues. J lost 7 bases, V lost 2 bases, and 24 bases had no gene match. CDR1 is SGHVS, CDR2 FQNEAQ, per germline. The CDR3 nucleotides read TGTGCCAGCAGCTTATTCAGCCCAACCGGGACAGGCGCTTTACTTGGTGGCTACACCTTC. This gives the protein CASSLFSPTGTGALLGGYTF. Together with reference TRBV7-8 and TRBJ1-2, the CDR3 gives the full variable domain: GAGVSQSPRYKVAKRGQDVALRCDPISGHVSLFWYQQALGQGPEFLTYFQNEAQLDKSGLPSDRFFAERPEGSVSTLKIQRTQQEDSAVYLCASSLFSPTGTGALLGGYTFGSGTRLTVV.

J is TRBJ1-2 and V is TRBV3-1 (or the pseudogene TRBV3-2); 7 bases agree with TRBD1. Germline V gene lookup returns CDR1 LGHDT and CDR2 YNNKEL (reference sequence). This CDR3 spans 15 amino acids. Trimming at V came to 4 bases and at J to 0 bases, leaving 5 bases not matched to a gene. The CDR3 loop is CASSPGTVTNYGYTF. The CDR3 DNA sequence: TGTGCCAGCAGCCCTGGGACAGTAACTAACTATGGCTACACCTTC.

The chain has TRBV7-9 and TRBJ2-6; D ambiguous. V was pared by 1 base and J by 4 bases, with 5 bases between. From germline, CDR1 is SEHNR and CDR2 FQNEAQ (reference sequence). The CDR3 covers 14 residues. The CDR3 protein is CASSLVPGANVLTF. The CDR3 region has the DNA TGTGCCAGCAGCTTAGTCCCAGGGGCCAACGTCCTGACTTTC.

The chain carries TRBV9 and TRBJ2-1; 10 bases line up with TRBD2. The germline CDR1 and CDR2 sequences are SGDLS and YYNGEE. CDR3 length: 15 residues. The V segment lost 6 bases and the J segment 6 bases; nucleotides outside the gene matches: 9. CDR3 in amino acids: CASTPWSSGGNEQFF. The CDR3 nucleotides read TGTGCCAGCACCCCGTGGTCTAGCGGGGGCAATGAGCAGTTCTTC.